The 10 T cell receptor beta chains given below trace back to one sample, sequenced in a study of regulatory and conventional T cells in RAG deficiency. Clones were read by immunoSEQ multiplex PCR, and TCRdb kept only the in-frame ones, dropping some. The sample includes some 6,700 clones, 82% seen only once; the top ten take 9.5% to 15%. These data were also filed under a second study, of regulatory T cells. This second study says: The primer mix had 52 TRBV and 13 TRBJ primers.

The sequenced material came from CD8+ T cells sorted from blood. The source is a human donor in good health.

V and J are TRBV11-1 and TRBJ1-4; D might be TRBD1 (5 bases). Germline V gene sequence: CDR1 SGHAT, CDR2 FQDESV (reference sequence). Trimming cost V 5 bases and J 8 bases, with 15 bases left between them. CDR3 length: 14 amino acids. The CDR3 protein is CASSDTGGSEKLFF. CDR3 DNA: TGTGCCAGCAGCGATACAGGAGGAAGCGAAAAACTGTTTTTT.

V usage is TRBV6-1 and J usage is TRBJ2-7, with D unclear. Deletions cut 1 base from V and 2 bases from J, with 9 bases between. CDR3 length: 14 residues. Germline V gene lookup returns CDR1 MNHNS and CDR2 SASEGT. As DNA, the CDR3 is TGTGCCAGCAGTGAAGGGGCCGCTCCCTACGAGCAGTACTTC. It translates to CASSEGAAPYEQYF.

The rearrangement joins TRBV30 to TRBJ2-7; D possibly corresponds to TRBD2 (6 bases). Per the germline V gene, CDR1 is GTSNPN and CDR2 is SVGIG (reference sequence). The CDR3 covers 11 residues. Trimming pared 3 bases from V and 6 bases from J, leaving 9 bases between. The CDR3 spells CAWRSGGEQYF. CDR3 nucleotides: TGTGCCTGGAGGTCCGGGGGCGAGCAGTACTTC.

The V gene is TRBV30, the J gene TRBJ2-3, with 8 nucleotides matching TRBD1. J gave up 2 bases and V 0 bases, and 4 bases lay outside the gene matches. The CDR3 runs 15 residues. Germline V gene sequence: CDR1 GTSNPN, CDR2 SVGIG (reference sequence). CDR3 residues: CAWSVTGGPTDTQYF. CDR3 bases: TGTGCCTGGAGTGTAACAGGGGGGCCCACAGATACGCAGTATTTT.

This clone was seen once. The J gene is TRBJ1-5, the V gene TRBV21-1; the table calls TRBD1, which could not be checked here. TRBV21-1 is a pseudogene locus. The CDR3 extends over 17 amino acids. The CDR3 spells CASSKSLSGDYNQPQHF. The DNA of the CDR3 is TGTGCCAGCAGCAAAAGTTTGTCAGGGGATTACAATCAGCCCCAGCATTTT.

This clone was picked up a small number of times. The J gene is TRBJ1-6, the V gene TRBV27, with a tentative D call TRBD1 (6 bases). The CDR3 loop spans 15 amino acids. Germline V gives CDR1 MNHEY, CDR2 SMNVEV (reference sequence). V gave up 3 bases and J gave up 15 bases, with 21 bases separating them. The CDR3 loop is CASSLSFPAGGVLHF. The CDR3 nucleotides read TGTGCCAGCAGTTTGAGTTTTCCTGCGGGGGGCGTCCTCCACTTT.

J is TRBJ2-1 and V is TRBV27; maybe TRBD1 (6 bases). Germline CDR1 is MNHEY and CDR2 is SMNVEV (reference sequence). The CDR3 has 14 amino acids. Trimming cost V 3 bases and J 3 bases, with 9 bases left between them. The chain's CDR3 is CASSFVTGYNEQFF. CDR3 nucleotides: TGTGCCAGCAGTTTTGTGACAGGCTACAATGAGCAGTTCTTC.

The V and J genes are TRBV5-4 and TRBJ2-7; 12 positions match TRBD2. Germline trimming cut 0 bases from V and 2 bases from J; bases unmatched to any gene: 0. The germline V gene has CDR1 SGHNT and CDR2 YYREEE (reference sequence). The CDR3 spans 15 residues. The CDR3: CASSLGTSGAYEQYF. In DNA, the CDR3 is TGTGCCAGCAGCTTGGGGACTAGCGGGGCCTACGAGCAGTACTTC.

The gene calls are TRBV7-2 and TRBJ1-2; D perhaps matches TRBD1 (6 bases). Deletions cut 1 base from V and 4 bases from J, with 13 bases between. Germline values: CDR1 SGHTA, CDR2 FQGNSA. This CDR3 has 15 amino acids. The CDR3: CASSLVGGGGYGYTF. Written as DNA, the CDR3 is TGTGCCAGCAGCTTAGTTGGAGGGGGAGGCTATGGCTACACCTTC.

The rearrangement links TRBV5-4 to TRBJ2-7, with D perhaps matching TRBD1 (6 bases). Trimming stripped 3 bases from V and 2 bases from J, with 12 bases between. The CDR3 runs 14 residues. Germline V lookup: CDR1 SGHNT, CDR2 YYREEE (reference sequence). CDR3 sequence reads: CASSSNRVTYEQYF. In DNA form, the CDR3 reads TGTGCCAGCAGCTCGAACAGGGTTACCTACGAGCAGTACTTC.